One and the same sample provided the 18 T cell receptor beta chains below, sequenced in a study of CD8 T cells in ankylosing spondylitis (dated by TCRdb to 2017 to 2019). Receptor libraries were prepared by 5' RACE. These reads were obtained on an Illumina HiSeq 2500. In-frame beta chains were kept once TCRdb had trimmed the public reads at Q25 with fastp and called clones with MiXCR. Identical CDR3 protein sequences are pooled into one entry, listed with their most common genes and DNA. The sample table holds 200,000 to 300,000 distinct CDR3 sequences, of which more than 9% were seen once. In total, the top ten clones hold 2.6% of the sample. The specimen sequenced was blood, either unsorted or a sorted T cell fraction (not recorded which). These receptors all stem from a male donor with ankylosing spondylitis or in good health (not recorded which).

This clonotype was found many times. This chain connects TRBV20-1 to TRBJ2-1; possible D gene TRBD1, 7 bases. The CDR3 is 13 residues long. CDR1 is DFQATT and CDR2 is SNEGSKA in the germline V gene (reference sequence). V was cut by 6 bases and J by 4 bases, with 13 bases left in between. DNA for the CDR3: TGCAGTGCGCGGGGACAGAATTACAATGAGCAGTTCTTC. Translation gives CSARGQNYNEQFF.

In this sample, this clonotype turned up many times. The CDR3 loop is CAISDPDLSNQPQHF. The CDR3 coding sequence is TGTGCCATCAGTGACCCGGACCTTAGCAATCAGCCCCAGCATTTT. The chain links TRBV10-3 to TRBJ1-5; D ambiguous. Trimming removed 3 bases at V and 0 bases at J, with 9 bases between. There are 15 residues in the CDR3. Looked up from germline, CDR1 is ENHRY and CDR2 is SYGVKD.

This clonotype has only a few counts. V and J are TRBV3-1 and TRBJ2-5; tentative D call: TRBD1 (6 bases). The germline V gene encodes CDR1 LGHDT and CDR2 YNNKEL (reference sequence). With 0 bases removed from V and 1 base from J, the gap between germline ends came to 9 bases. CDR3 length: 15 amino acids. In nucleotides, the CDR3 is TGTGCCAGCAGCCAAGACTGGGACACCCAAGAGACCCAGTACTTC. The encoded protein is CASSQDWDTQETQYF.

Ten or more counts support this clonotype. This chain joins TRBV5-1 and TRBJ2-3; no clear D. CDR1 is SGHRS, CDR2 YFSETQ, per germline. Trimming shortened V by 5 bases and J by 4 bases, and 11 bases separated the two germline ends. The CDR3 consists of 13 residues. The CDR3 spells CASSPQAADTQYF. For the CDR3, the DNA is TGCGCCAGCAGTCCCCAGGCGGCAGATACGCAGTATTTT.

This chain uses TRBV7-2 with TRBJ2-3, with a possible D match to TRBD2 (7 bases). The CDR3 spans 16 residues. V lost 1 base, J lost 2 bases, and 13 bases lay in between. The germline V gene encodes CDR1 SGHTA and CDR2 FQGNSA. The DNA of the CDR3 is TGTGCCAGCAGCTTAGAGGCGGGGGCCCTCACAGATACGCAGTATTTT. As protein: CASSLEAGALTDTQYF.

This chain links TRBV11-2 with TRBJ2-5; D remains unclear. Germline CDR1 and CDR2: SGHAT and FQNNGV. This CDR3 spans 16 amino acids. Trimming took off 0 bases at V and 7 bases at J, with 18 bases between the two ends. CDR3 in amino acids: CASSLDTGTLGVTQYF. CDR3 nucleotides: TGTGCCAGCAGCTTAGATACGGGCACCTTAGGTGTGACCCAGTACTTC.

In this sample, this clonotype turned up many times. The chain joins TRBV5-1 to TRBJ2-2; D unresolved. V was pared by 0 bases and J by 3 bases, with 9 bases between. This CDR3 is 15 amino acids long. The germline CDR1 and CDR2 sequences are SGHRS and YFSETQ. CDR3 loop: CASSLETTDTGELFF. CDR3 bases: TGCGCCAGCAGCTTGGAGACAACGGACACCGGGGAGCTGTTTTTT.

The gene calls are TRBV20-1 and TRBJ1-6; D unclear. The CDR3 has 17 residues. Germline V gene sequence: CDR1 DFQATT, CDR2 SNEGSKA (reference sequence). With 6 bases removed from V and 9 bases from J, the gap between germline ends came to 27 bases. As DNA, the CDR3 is TGCAGTGCCCTTCCAGGCAGGACGGAAATTTGGAGTTCACCCCTCCACTTT. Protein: CSALPGRTEIWSSPLHF.

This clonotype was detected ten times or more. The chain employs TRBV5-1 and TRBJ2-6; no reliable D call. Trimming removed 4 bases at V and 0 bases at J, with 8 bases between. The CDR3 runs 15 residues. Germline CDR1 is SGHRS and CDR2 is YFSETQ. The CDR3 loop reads CASSPGVSGANVLTF. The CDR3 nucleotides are TGCGCCAGCAGCCCTGGGGTCTCTGGGGCCAACGTCCTGACTTTC.

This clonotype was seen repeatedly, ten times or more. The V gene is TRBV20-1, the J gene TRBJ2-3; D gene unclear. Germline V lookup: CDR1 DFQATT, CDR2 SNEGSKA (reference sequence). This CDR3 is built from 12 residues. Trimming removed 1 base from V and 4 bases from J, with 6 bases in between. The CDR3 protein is CSARGVSDTQYF. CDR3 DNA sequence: TGCAGTGCTAGAGGGGTGTCAGATACGCAGTATTTT.

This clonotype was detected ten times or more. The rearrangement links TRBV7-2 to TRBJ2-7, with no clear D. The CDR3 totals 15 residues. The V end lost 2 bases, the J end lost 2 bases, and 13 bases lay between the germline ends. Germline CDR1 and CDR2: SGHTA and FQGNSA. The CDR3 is CASSLSRHPTYEQYF. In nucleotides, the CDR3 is TGTGCCAGCAGCTTATCAAGACACCCTACCTACGAGCAGTACTTC.

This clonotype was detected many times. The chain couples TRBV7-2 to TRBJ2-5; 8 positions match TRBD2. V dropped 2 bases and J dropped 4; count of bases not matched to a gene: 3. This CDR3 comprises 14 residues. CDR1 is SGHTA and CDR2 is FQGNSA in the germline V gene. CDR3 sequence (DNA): TGTGCCAGCAGCTTACGGGGGGGGCGAGAGACCCAGTACTTC. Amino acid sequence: CASSLRGGRETQYF.

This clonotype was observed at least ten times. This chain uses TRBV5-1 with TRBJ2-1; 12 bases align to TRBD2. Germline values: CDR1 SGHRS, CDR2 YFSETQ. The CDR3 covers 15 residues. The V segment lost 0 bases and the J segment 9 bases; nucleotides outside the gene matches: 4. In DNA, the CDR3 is TGCGCCAGCAGCTTGGTAGTGACTAGCGGGAGTGAGCAGTTCTTC. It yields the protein CASSLVVTSGSEQFF.

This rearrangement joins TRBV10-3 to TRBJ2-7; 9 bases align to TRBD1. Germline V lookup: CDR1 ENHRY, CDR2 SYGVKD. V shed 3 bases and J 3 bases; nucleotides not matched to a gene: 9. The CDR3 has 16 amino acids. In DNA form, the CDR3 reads TGTGCCATCAGTGACTCGGCCGGGACAGGGCTCTACGAGCAGTACTTC. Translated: CAISDSAGTGLYEQYF.

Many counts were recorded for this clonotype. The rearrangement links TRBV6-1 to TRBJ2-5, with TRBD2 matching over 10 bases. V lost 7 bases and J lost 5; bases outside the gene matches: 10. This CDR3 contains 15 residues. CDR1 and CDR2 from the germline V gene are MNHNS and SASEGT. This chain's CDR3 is CASIEAGGPGETQYF. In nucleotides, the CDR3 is TGTGCCAGCATCGAAGCGGGAGGGCCAGGGGAGACCCAGTACTTC.

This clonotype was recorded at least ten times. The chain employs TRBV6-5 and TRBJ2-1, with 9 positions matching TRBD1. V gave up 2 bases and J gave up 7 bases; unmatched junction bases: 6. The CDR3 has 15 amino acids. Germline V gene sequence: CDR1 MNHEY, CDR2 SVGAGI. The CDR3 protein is CASSYGTGLKNEQFF. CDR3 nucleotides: TGTGCCAGCAGTTACGGGACAGGGCTGAAGAATGAGCAGTTCTTC.

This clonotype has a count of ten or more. In DNA, the CDR3 is TGCAGCGTTGTGGAGGGATCCTACGAGCAGTACTTC. Protein product: CSVVEGSYEQYF. V usage is TRBV29-1 and J usage is TRBJ2-7, with TRBD2 as a possible D gene (6 bases). The CDR3 sequence is 12 residues long. CDR1 is SQVTM, CDR2 ANQGSEA, per germline. Trimming removed 4 bases at V and 1 base at J, with 8 bases between.

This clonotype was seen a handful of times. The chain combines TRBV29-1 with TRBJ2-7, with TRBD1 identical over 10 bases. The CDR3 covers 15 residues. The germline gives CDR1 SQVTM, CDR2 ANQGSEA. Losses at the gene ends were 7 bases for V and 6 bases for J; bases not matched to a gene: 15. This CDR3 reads CSAKGAATGGFEQYF. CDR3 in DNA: TGCAGCGCTAAGGGGGCCGCGACAGGGGGCTTCGAGCAGTACTTC.